One and the same sample provided the 7 T cell receptor beta chains below, sequenced in a study of cytomegalovirus exposure and HLA in healthy donors. Some clones are missing from TCRdb's copy, which holds only in-frame ones; the method was immunoSEQ multiplex PCR. The table lists approximately 170,000 clones, roughly nine tenths of them singletons. The sequenced sample was PBMCs. These TCRs come from a woman aged 18-29 years in good health and CMV-seropositive.

The rearrangement joins TRBV30 to TRBJ1-6, with D uncertain. Trimming shortened V by 5 bases and J by 7 bases, and 12 bases separated the two germline ends. The CDR3 sequence is 13 residues long. Germline values: CDR1 GTSNPN, CDR2 SVGIG (reference sequence). CDR3 protein: CAWDGVPNSPLHF. DNA of the CDR3: TGTGCCTGGGACGGGGTCCCCAATTCACCCCTCCACTTT.

The chain is built from TRBV7-9 and TRBJ2-2; D uncertain. The germline V and J ends were trimmed by 5 bases and 1 base, with 8 bases remaining between them. The CDR3 is 14 residues long. Germline V lookup: CDR1 SEHNR, CDR2 FQNEAQ (reference sequence). CDR3: CASSPDLNTGELFF. CDR3 sequence (DNA): TGTGCCAGCAGCCCTGACTTGAACACCGGGGAGCTGTTTTTT.

The rearrangement uses TRBV5-1 and TRBJ2-5; tentatively, D is TRBD1 (6 bases). CDR3 length: 14 amino acids. Deletions cut 3 bases from V and 5 bases from J, with 14 bases between. Germline values: CDR1 SGHRS, CDR2 YFSETQ. This chain's CDR3 is CASSSSGVGETQYF. CDR3 coding DNA: TGCGCCAGCAGCTCATCAGGGGTCGGGGAGACCCAGTACTTC. Supplemented by reference TRBV5-1 and TRBJ2-5, the full variable domain reads KAGVTQTPRYLIKTRGQQVTLSCSPISGHRSVSWYQQTPGQGLQFLFEYFSETQRNKGNFPGRFSGRQFSNSRSEMNVSTLELGDSALYLCASSSSGVGETQYFGPGTRLLVL.

This chain's CDR3 is CASSGGLAGVRHYEQYF. DNA for the CDR3: TGTGCCAGCAGTGGTGGACTAGCGGGAGTCCGACACTACGAGCAGTACTTC. The V call is TRBV6-1, the J call TRBJ2-7, with 13 bases matching TRBD2. The CDR3 length is 17 residues. Germline values: CDR1 MNHNS, CDR2 SASEGT. V was pared by 4 bases and J by 3 bases, with 9 bases of the junction left unmatched.

The rearrangement uses TRBV12-5 and TRBJ1-5; possible D gene TRBD1, 5 bases. Trimming removed 7 bases at V and 1 base at J, with 14 bases between. The CDR3 has 15 residues. Germline V gives CDR1 LGHNT, CDR2 FRNRAP. CDR3 sequence reads: CASVLGGRSNQPQHF. CDR3 bases: TGTGCTAGTGTCCTGGGGGGAAGGAGCAATCAGCCCCAGCATTTT.

The chain employs TRBV7-6 and TRBJ2-1; 11 bases are a match to TRBD1. This CDR3 has 16 residues. Per germline, CDR1 SGHVS and CDR2 FNYEAQ. After removal of 6 bases from V and 7 bases from J, the junction contained 11 bases not matched to a gene. The DNA for the CDR3 is TGTGCCAGCAGTTCGGCTGGACAGGGGGCAGGTAATGAGCAGTTCTTC. It translates to CASSSAGQGAGNEQFF.

The chain links TRBV10-3 to TRBJ2-3, with D tentatively TRBD1 (5 bases). The CDR3 length is 15 residues. Trimming cost V 5 bases and J 6 bases, with 18 bases left between them. In germline, CDR1 is ENHRY, CDR2 SYGVKD. Here the CDR3 DNA reads TGTGCCATCAGTCCACCGAGTGGGGCCGGGGATACGCAGTATTTT. Protein: CAISPPSGAGDTQYF.